This T cell receptor beta chain was obtained from a study of T cells in Graves' hyperthyroidism and ophthalmopathy (dated by TCRdb to about 2019). Study-wide context: Peripheral blood samples were taken at the time of initial diagnosis, prior to any treatment. A discovery cohort of about a hundred patients, about 40 with Graves' ophthalmopathy and 57 with stable Graves' hyperthyroidism, was used to find distinguishing TCR V-J signatures. After sampling, hyperthyroidism patients received methimazole starting at 30 mg daily, and ophthalmopathy patients received high-dose intravenous methylprednisolone. The 100 or so discovery patients were divided at random into training and test sets in a 7:3 ratio. The paper reports TCR Vbeta CDR3 sequencing of 130 to 150 peripheral blood samples: 40 or so ophthalmopathy, about 75 hyperthyroidism and about 17 progressor patients. Prospective prediction of ophthalmopathy was tested in an independent validation cohort consisting of some 20 hyperthyroidism patients and more than 15 patients who later progressed to ophthalmopathy. Thyroid tissue and blood T-cell repertoires from more than 5 Graves' hyperthyroidism patients were also compared in the study.

In the germline V gene (reference sequence), CDR1 corresponds to DFQATT and CDR2 to SNEGSKA. Relative to germline, V is 8 bases shorter and J is 6 bases shorter, with 32 bases between their ends. Including cysteine and phenylalanine, the CDR3 has 17 amino acids. Only the CDR3 region is kept as DNA, spanning 51 bases read in frame from base 1. Ophthalmopathy patients had moderately to severely active disease, Clinical Activity Score of at least 3, NOSPECS grade of at least 4, and duration under 3 months. Any patient with an uncontrolled infection, another autoimmune disease, pregnancy or lactation was excluded. Diagnoses were based on clinical symptoms, serum thyroxine and TRAb, thyroid ultrasound and orbital computed tomography. PBMCs were separated from 10 ml of fresh peripheral blood using Ficoll-Paque density gradient centrifugation. Total RNA was extracted using Trizol reagent, and RNA quality was assessed on an Agilent 2100 Bioanalyzer.

TCR beta CDR3 regions were amplified from RNA transcripts. A first-round RT-PCR of the TCR CDR3 used the HTBI primer set with the Qiagen OneStep RT-PCR kit. A second multiplex PCR round built the libraries, followed by size selection and purification. Libraries were sequenced paired-end with 100 bp reads on an Illumina HiSeq2000. The authors' pipeline ran thus. SOAPnuke was used to process the raw data, with reads discarded if the reads contained adapters or uncalled bases, had a mean Phred below 15, or lacked an exact constant-primer or identifier match. High-quality paired reads were merged with COPE v1.2.5, and unique nucleotide sequences were defined as clonotypes. MiTCR v1.1 was used to align clonotypes to the IMGT TRBV, TRBD and TRBJ reference segments. The analysis was restricted to V-J combinations with a frequency above 0.0001, which together covered around 99% of the repertoires. A TCS score was defined as the ratio between F50 (clonal expansion) and ExV (chaos), using BLOSUM62-based TCRdist between CDR3 peptides within each V-J. Welch's t-statistics and random forest reduced just over 500 V-J features to around 14, which were used in a naive Bayes classifier (R e1071). The public sequencing data were trimmed at Q25 with fastp and processed into clonotypes with MiXCR by TCRdb, which kept only in-frame beta chains. When rows share a CDR3 protein, they turn into one entry using the most common DNA and genes. It is TCRdb's table, rather than the study itself, that gives the V and J calls and clone size. For this sample the table gives around 350,000 distinct CDR3 sequences, of which roughly 15% were detected only once. The ten most abundant clones make up around 20% of the sample.

This clonotype was recorded many times. This receptor's antigen is unknown. Per-nucleotide qualities are absent, and no much larger clonotype sits a single base away. On the study overall, not on this receptor specifically: Sample size was not statistically predetermined, and blinding of investigators to group allocation was not performed. Most expanded thyroid clonotypes (frequency above 0.001) were also detected in blood, a finding suggesting that blood repertoires may reflect thyroid immune responses. In validation, the model predicted progression to ophthalmopathy with just under 71% sensitivity and about 73% specificity, a median of around 6.6 months before onset. A model built on a 13 V-J signature distinguished ophthalmopathy from stable hyperthyroidism, reaching around 87% sensitivity and 81.08% specificity in cross-validation and 80%/75% in testing.

The sample comprised blood. The origin of this receptor is a woman aged 25-40 years with Graves' ophthalmopathy. The chain links TRBV20-1 with TRBJ2-7; TRBD1 could be the D gene, as 6 bases match. CDR3 reads: CSNHRLDQGLSPVEQYF. The DNA sequence is TGCAGTAATCATAGGTTGGATCAGGGGTTATCGCCGGTCGAGCAGTACTTC.